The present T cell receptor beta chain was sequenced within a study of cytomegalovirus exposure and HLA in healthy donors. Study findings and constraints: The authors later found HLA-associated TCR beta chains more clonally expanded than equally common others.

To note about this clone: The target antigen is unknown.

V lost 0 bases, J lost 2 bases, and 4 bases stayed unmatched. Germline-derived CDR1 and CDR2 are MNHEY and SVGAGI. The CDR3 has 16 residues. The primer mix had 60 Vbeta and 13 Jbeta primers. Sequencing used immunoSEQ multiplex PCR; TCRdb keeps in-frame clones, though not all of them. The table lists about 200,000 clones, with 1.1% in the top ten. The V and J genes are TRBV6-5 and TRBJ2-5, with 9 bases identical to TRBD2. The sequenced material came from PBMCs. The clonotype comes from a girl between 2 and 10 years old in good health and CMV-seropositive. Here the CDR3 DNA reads TGTGCCAGCAGTTACTCTTGGACTAGCGCACAAGAGACCCAGTACTTC. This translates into CASSYSWTSAQETQYF.